The clone carrying this T cell receptor beta chain was detected only once. The assay was immunoSEQ multiplex PCR, and TCRdb's table has in-frame clones only and misses some. The sample lists 59,000 or so clones; around 86% were seen once. Germline CDR1 LGHNA, CDR2 YSLEER. The V segment lost 6 bases and the J segment 4 bases; nucleotides outside the gene matches: 9. The CDR3 length is 16 residues. This sample was included in a study of OX40 agonist ivuxolimab in advanced cancers. This clonotype was sampled from an adult with an advanced solid tumor such as melanoma, head and neck, liver or kidney cancer. The rearrangement uses TRBV4-3 and TRBJ2-3; TRBD2 aligns across 11 bases. This specimen consisted of CD4+ or CD8+ T cells sorted from blood, obtained in a trial of the OX40 agonist ivuxolimab. The CDR3 coding sequence is TGCGCCAGCAGTCTTCAAGGACTAGCGGGCGCAGATACGCAGTATTTT. The encoded protein is CASSLQGLAGADTQYF.